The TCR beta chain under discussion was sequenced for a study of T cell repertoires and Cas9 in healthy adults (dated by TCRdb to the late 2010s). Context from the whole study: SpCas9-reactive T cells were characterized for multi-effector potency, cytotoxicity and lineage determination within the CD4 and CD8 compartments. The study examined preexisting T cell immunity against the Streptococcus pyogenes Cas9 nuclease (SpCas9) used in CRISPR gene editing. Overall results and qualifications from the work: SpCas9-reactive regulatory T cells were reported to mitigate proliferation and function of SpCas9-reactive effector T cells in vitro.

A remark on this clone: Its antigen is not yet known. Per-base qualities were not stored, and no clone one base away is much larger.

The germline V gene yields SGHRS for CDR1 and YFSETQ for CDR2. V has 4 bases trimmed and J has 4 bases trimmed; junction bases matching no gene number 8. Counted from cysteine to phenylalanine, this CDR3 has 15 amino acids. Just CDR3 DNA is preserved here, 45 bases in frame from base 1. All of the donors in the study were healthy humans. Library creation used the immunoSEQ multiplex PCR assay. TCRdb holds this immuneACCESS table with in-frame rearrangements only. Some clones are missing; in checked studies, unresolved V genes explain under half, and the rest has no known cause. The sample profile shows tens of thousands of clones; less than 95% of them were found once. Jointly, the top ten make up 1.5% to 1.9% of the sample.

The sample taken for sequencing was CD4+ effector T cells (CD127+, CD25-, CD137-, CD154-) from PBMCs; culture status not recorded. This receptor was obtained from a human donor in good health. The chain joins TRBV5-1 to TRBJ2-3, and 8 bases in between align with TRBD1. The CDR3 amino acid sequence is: CASSRRGQGSDTQYF. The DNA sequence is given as TGCGCCAGCAGCCGCCGAGGACAGGGATCAGATACGCAGTATTTT.